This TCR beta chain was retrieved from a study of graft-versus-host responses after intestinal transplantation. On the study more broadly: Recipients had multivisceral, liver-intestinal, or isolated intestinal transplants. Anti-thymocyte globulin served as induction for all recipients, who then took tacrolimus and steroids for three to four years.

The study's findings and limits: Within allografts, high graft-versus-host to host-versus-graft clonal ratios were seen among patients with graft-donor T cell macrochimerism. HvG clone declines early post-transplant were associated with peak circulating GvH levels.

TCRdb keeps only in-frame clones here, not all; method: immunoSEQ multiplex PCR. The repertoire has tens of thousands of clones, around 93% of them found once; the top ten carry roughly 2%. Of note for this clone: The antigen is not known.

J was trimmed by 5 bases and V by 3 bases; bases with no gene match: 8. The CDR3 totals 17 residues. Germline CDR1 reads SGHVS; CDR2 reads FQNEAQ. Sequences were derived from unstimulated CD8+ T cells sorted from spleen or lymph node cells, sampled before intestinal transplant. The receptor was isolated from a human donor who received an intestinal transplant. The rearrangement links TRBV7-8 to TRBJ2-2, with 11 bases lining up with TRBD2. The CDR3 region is CASSFLKGTSGTGELFF. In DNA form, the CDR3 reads TGTGCCAGCAGCTTCTTAAAGGGGACTAGCGGAACCGGGGAGCTGTTTTTT.